A single TCR beta chain is shown here with its context. The protocol was immunoSEQ multiplex PCR, while the TCRdb copy is restricted to in-frame clones and leaves out a portion. The repertoire holds about 30,000 clones, approximately 80% seen once, with approximately 11% in the top ten. This specimen comes from a study of OX40 agonist ivuxolimab in advanced cancers. Per the germline V gene, CDR1 is SGHAT and CDR2 is FQNNGV. Trimming cost V 2 bases and J 7 bases; bases outside gene matches: 10. This CDR3 is built from 15 residues. The origin of this receptor is an adult with an advanced solid tumor such as melanoma, head and neck, liver or kidney cancer. J is TRBJ2-7 and V is TRBV11-2; TRBD1 matches 8 bases. The specimen was CD4+ or CD8+ T cells sorted from blood, collected in a trial of the OX40 agonist ivuxolimab. The CDR3 DNA reads TGTGCCAGCAGCTTACGACCACAGGGGGTGGAGGAGCAGTACTTC. It specifies CASSLRPQGVEEQYF.